This TCR beta chain was retrieved from a study of blood T cell repertoires in COVID-19. Study background: COVID-19 samples, acute and convalescent, were from the United States, Italy and Spain.

Sequencing was performed with immunoSEQ multiplex PCR; in TCRdb, only in-frame clones are kept and a portion is missing. Of 180,000 or so clones in the sample, about 88% are singletons; the top ten hold under 2.5%. Categorization into cohorts depended on clinical history that participants reported. Germline V gene data show CDR1 as MGHDK and CDR2 as SYGVNS. V gave up 3 bases and J gave up 3 bases; unmatched junction bases: 3. CDR3 length: 14 residues. The chain uses TRBV25-1 and TRBJ1-1; 8 nucleotides agree with TRBD1. The receptor was isolated from a woman between 35 and 50 years old with acute COVID-19. Sequences were obtained from PBMCs or T cells enriched from blood (not recorded which). The CDR3 protein is CASSDRTGYTEAFF. DNA for the CDR3: TGTGCCAGCAGTGACCGGACAGGGTACACTGAAGCTTTCTTT.